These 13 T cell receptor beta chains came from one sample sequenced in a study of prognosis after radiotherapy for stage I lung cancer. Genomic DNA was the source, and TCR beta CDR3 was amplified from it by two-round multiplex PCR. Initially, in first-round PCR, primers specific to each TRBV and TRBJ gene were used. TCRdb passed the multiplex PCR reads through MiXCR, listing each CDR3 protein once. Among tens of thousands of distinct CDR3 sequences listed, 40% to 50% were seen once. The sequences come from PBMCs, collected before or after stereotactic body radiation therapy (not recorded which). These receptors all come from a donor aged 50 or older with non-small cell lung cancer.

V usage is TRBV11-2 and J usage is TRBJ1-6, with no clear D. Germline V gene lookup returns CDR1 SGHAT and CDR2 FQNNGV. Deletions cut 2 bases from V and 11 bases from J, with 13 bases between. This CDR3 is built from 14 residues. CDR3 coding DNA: TGTGCCAGCAGCTTATCTAAGGGCAATCCACCCCTCCACTTT. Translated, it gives CASSLSKGNPPLHF.

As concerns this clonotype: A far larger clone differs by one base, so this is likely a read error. This CDR3 is CASSLSGRQGAVNEQFF. The CDR3 DNA is TGTGCCAGCAGCTTATCCGGAAGACAGGGGGCAGTGAATGAGCAGTTCTTC. The chain combines TRBV11-3 with TRBJ2-1; 10 bases align to TRBD1. The J segment lost 7 bases and the V segment lost 2 bases, leaving 11 bases of the junction unmatched. The CDR3 has 17 residues. Looked up from germline, CDR1 is SGHNT and CDR2 is YENEEA.

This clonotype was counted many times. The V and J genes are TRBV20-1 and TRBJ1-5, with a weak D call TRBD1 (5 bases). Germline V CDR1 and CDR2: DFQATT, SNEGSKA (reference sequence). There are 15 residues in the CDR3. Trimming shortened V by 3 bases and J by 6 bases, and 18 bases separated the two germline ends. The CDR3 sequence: CSASTPGRGRQPQHF. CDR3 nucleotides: TGCAGTGCTAGCACTCCGGGGAGGGGCCGTCAGCCCCAGCATTTT.

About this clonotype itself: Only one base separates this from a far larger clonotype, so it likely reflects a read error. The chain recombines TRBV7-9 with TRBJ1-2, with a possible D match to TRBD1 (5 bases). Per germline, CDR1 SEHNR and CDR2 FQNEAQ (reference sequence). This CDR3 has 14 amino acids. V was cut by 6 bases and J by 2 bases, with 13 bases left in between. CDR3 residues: CASRIDGGNYGYTF. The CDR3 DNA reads TGTGCCAGCAGAATTGATGGGGGGAACTATGGCTACACCTTC.

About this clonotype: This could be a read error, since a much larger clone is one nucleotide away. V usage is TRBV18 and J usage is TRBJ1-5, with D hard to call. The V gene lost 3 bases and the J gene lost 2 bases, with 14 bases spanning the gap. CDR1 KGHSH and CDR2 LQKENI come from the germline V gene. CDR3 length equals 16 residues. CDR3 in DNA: TGTGCCAGCTCACCTTCCGGACTCGGGGGCAATCAGCCCCAGCATTTT. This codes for CASSPSGLGGNQPQHF.

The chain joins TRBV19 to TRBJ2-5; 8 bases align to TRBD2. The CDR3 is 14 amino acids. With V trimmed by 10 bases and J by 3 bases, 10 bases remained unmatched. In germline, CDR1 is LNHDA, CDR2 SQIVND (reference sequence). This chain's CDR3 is CANMRAGGEETQYF. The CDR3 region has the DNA TGTGCCAATATGCGCGCGGGAGGTGAAGAGACCCAGTACTTC.

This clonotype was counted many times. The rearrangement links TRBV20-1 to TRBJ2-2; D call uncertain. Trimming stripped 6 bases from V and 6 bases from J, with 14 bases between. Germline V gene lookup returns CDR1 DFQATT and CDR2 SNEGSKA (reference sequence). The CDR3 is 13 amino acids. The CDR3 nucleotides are TGCAGTGCGTCTGACTTAGAACCCGGGGAGCTGTTTTTT. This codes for CSASDLEPGELFF.

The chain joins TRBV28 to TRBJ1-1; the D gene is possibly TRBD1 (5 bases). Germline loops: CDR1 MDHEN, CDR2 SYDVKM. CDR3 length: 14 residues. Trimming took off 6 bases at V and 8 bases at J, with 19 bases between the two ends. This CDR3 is CASSSNQGPTEAFF. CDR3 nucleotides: TGTGCCAGCAGCTCCAACCAGGGTCCTACAGAAGCTTTCTTT.

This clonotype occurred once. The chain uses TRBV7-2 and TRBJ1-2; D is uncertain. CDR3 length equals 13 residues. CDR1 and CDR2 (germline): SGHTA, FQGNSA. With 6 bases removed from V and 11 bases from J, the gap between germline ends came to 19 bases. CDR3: CASRTSATEGYTF. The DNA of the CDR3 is TGTGCCAGCAGAACCTCGGCCACCGAGGGATACACCTTC.

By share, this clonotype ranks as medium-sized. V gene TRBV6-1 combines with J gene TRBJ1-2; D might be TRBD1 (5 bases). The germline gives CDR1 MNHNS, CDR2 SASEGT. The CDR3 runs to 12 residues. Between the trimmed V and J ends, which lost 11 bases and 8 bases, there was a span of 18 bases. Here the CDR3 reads CAGSRGGEGYTF. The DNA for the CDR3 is TGTGCCGGGTCCCGGGGAGGGGAGGGCTACACCTTC.

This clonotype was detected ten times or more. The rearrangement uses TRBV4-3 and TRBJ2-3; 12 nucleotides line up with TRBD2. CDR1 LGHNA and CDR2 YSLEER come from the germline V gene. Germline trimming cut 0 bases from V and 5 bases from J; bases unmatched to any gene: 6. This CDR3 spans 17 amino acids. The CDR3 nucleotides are TGCGCCAGCAGCCAAGATTCTAGCGGGAGGGCCGGAGATACGCAGTATTTT. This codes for CASSQDSSGRAGDTQYF.

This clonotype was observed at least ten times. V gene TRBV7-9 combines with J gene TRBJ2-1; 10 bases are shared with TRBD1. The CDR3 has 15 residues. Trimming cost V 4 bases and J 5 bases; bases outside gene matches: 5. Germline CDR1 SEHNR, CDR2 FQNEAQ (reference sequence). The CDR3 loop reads CASSYTGTGDNEQFF. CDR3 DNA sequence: TGTGCCAGCAGCTATACCGGGACAGGGGACAATGAGCAGTTCTTC.

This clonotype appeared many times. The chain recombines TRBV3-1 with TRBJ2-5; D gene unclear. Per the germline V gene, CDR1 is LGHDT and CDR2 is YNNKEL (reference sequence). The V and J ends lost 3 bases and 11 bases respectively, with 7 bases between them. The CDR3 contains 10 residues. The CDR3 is CASSHVNQYF. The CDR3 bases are TGTGCCAGCAGCCATGTAAATCAGTACTTC.